These 23 T cell receptor beta chains originate from one sample sequenced in a study of T cell repertoires in cytomegalovirus infection. TCRdb called the reads again in MiXCR, with one record for every CDR3 protein. The sample contains more than 250,000 distinct CDR3 sequences, approximately 25% of which appear only once. The antigens of these receptors remain unknown. This specimen consisted of cultured PBMCs, obtained from culture after CMV antigen stimulation. These receptors originate from a human donor in good health (CMV status not recorded). Some clones in this sample may be carry-over from other donors' samples.

This chain uses TRBV7-6 with TRBJ2-7; D is perhaps TRBD2 (6 bases). V lost 5 bases and J lost 4, with 15 bases in between. The CDR3 is 14 residues long. The germline CDR1 and CDR2 sequences are SGHVS and FNYEAQ. Written as DNA, the CDR3 is TGTGCCAGCAGCCGGGACGGGAGTATTTACGAGCAGTACTTC. Translation: CASSRDGSIYEQYF. The whole variable domain, filled in from reference TRBV7-6 and TRBJ2-7, reads GAGVSQSPRYKVTKRGQDVALRCDPISGHVSLYWYRQALGQGPEFLTYFNYEAQQDKSGLPNDRFSAERPEGSISTLTIQRTEQRDSAMYRCASSRDGSIYEQYFGPGTRLTVT.

This clonotype has at least ten counts. The CDR3 region is CASSSYWGETQYF. For the CDR3, the DNA is TGTGCCAGCAGCTCGTACTGGGGAGAGACCCAGTACTTC. This sequence joins TRBV7-2 and TRBJ2-5; D is ambiguous. The V gene's germline CDR1 is SGHTA and CDR2 FQGNSA. The V and J ends lost 4 bases and 4 bases respectively, with 10 bases between them. The CDR3 spans 13 residues.

This clonotype has more than one count but fewer than ten. The chain combines TRBV19 with TRBJ1-3; the D is unclear. V was trimmed by 5 bases and J by 0 bases, leaving 14 bases between them. This CDR3 has 16 residues. CDR1 is LNHDA and CDR2 is SQIVND in the germline V gene (reference sequence). DNA for the CDR3: TGTGCCAGTAGTCCCGGGAATGTTTACTCTGGAAACACCATATATTTT. Its protein is CASSPGNVYSGNTIYF.

This clonotype has a handful of counts. The gene calls are TRBV7-2 and TRBJ1-1; 7 bases are a match to TRBD1. J lost 8 bases, V lost 2 bases, and 8 bases had no gene match. Germline V gives CDR1 SGHTA, CDR2 FQGNSA. The CDR3 totals 14 residues. The CDR3: CASSLKRGQGEAFF. CDR3 coding DNA: TGTGCCAGCAGCTTAAAGAGGGGGCAGGGGGAAGCTTTCTTT. Full variable domain (rest looked up from reference TRBV7-2 and TRBJ1-1): GAGVSQSPSNKVTEKGKDVELRCDPISGHTALYWYRQSLGQGLEFLIYFQGNSAPDKSGLPSDRFSAERTGGSVSTLTIQRTQQEDSAVYLCASSLKRGQGEAFFGQGTRLTVV.

The chain joins TRBV4-3 to TRBJ2-3; 7 positions match TRBD2. The junction had 8 bases not matched to a gene; V was cut back by 0 bases and J by 2 bases. The CDR3 has 17 residues. Germline loops: CDR1 LGHNA, CDR2 YSLEER. The CDR3 sequence: CASSQDYLAVNTDTQYF. In DNA form, the CDR3 reads TGCGCCAGCAGCCAAGATTATCTAGCGGTGAACACAGATACGCAGTATTTT.

V and J are TRBV7-8 and TRBJ2-2; weak D call: TRBD2 (7 bases). The CDR3 is 12 residues long. The V end was cut by 10 bases, the J end by 3 bases, with 9 bases between. Germline CDR1 and CDR2: SGHVS and FQNEAQ. CDR3 loop: CAKGGDTGELFF. The CDR3 DNA follows: TGTGCCAAAGGGGGGGACACCGGGGAGCTGTTTTTT.

This clonotype was recorded a few times. J is TRBJ1-4 and V is TRBV28; 8 bases fit TRBD1. The junction had 6 bases not matched to a gene; V was cut back by 4 bases and J by 8 bases. The CDR3 loop spans 14 amino acids. From germline, CDR1 is MDHEN and CDR2 SYDVKM. CDR3 residues: CASSSDRGGEKLFF. The CDR3 DNA reads TGTGCCAGCAGTTCCGACAGGGGAGGCGAAAAACTGTTTTTT.

The chain recombines TRBV20-1 with TRBJ2-1; D unclear. Germline CDR1 reads DFQATT; CDR2 reads SNEGSKA (reference sequence). The V gene lost 0 bases and the J gene lost 3 bases, with 9 bases spanning the gap. The length of the CDR3 is 14 residues. CDR3 region: CSARDGLDYNEQFF. As DNA, the CDR3 is TGCAGTGCTAGAGATGGTCTCGACTACAATGAGCAGTTCTTC.

This clonotype came up a few times. The chain joins TRBV28 to TRBJ1-3; D ambiguous. The germline gives CDR1 MDHEN, CDR2 SYDVKM. Trimming left V 7 bases short and J 0 bases short, with 4 bases between. This CDR3 comprises 12 residues. CDR3 sequence reads: CASTVSGNTIYF. CDR3 in DNA: TGTGCCAGCACGGTCTCTGGAAACACCATATATTTT.

The chain links TRBV12-3 or TRBV12-4 to TRBJ1-4; D possibly corresponds to TRBD1 (6 bases). The CDR3 runs 13 residues. Trimming stripped 0 bases from V and 8 bases from J, with 7 bases between. The CDR3 loop reads CASSLAGGEKLFF. CDR3 DNA: TGTGCCAGCAGTTTAGCCGGGGGCGAAAAACTGTTTTTT.

This clonotype was seen many times. V is TRBV7-2 and J is TRBJ1-6; unclear D gene. V was trimmed by 4 bases and J by 0 bases, leaving 7 bases between them. The germline CDR1 and CDR2 sequences are SGHTA and FQGNSA. This CDR3 contains 15 residues. As DNA, the CDR3 is TGTGCCAGCAGCTGGGTGAGCTCCTATAATTCACCCCTCCACTTT. This sequence encodes CASSWVSSYNSPLHF.

In this sample, this clonotype turned up a few times. The chain recombines TRBV12-3 or TRBV12-4 with TRBJ1-1; possibly TRBD1 for D (6 bases). The CDR3 is 16 residues long. V lost 6 bases and J 4 bases, leaving 21 bases between the germline ends. The CDR3 loop reads CASRGAHNRESTEAFF. The CDR3 DNA reads as TGTGCCAGCAGAGGGGCACATAACAGGGAGAGCACTGAAGCTTTCTTT.

The sample holds one count of this clonotype. The V call is TRBV28, the J call TRBJ1-2; no clear D gene. This CDR3 is built from 12 residues. Germline V lookup: CDR1 MDHEN, CDR2 SYDVKM. V dropped 6 bases and J dropped 5 bases, with 10 bases sitting between them. This CDR3 is CASSLQLYGYTF. The CDR3 DNA follows: TGTGCCAGCAGCCTGCAGTTATATGGCTACACCTTC.

The chain couples TRBV7-9 to TRBJ2-5; D ambiguous. This CDR3 is built from 16 residues. CDR1 is SEHNR and CDR2 is FQNEAQ in the germline V gene (reference sequence). V lost 5 bases and J lost 5, with 21 bases in between. The CDR3 protein is CASSSGPRALGETQYF. CDR3 DNA: TGTGCCAGCAGCAGTGGACCTCGGGCCCTCGGGGAGACCCAGTACTTC.

This clonotype was observed a few times. V gene TRBV6-2 or TRBV6-3 combines with J gene TRBJ2-7; 10 bases are shared with TRBD2. This CDR3 has 14 residues. V was clipped by 4 bases and J by 7 bases; unmatched bases: 7. Germline V gene lookup returns CDR1 MNHEY and CDR2 SVGEGT. The CDR3 loop reads CASSWTSGFWEQYV. CDR3 nucleotide sequence: TGTGCCAGCAGTTGGACTAGCGGATTTTGGGAGCAGTACGTC.

The chain carries TRBV6-2 or TRBV6-3 and TRBJ1-5, with a tentative D call TRBD1 (5 bases). Germline V gene data show CDR1 as MNHEY and CDR2 as SVGEGT. The CDR3 is made up of 13 amino acids. Between the trimmed V and J ends, which lost 6 bases and 4 bases, there was a span of 10 bases. CDR3 coding DNA: TGTGCCAGCAGCACGGACACAAATCAGCCCCAGCATTTT. Translating gives CASSTDTNQPQHF.

The V and J genes are TRBV7-2 and TRBJ2-1, with D possibly matching TRBD2 (6 bases). The CDR3 runs to 16 residues. The germline V gene encodes CDR1 SGHTA and CDR2 FQGNSA. V was clipped by 0 bases and J by 5 bases, with 14 bases between them. CDR3 protein: CASSLAATRLDNEQFF. In DNA form, the CDR3 reads TGTGCCAGCAGCTTAGCGGCGACTAGATTAGACAATGAGCAGTTCTTC.

This clonotype was seen more than once but under ten times. The chain uses TRBV20-1 and TRBJ2-2, with TRBD1 matching 7 bases. V shed 5 bases and J 0 bases; nucleotides not matched to a gene: 3. CDR3 length: 14 residues. The germline CDR1 and CDR2 sequences are DFQATT and SNEGSKA (reference sequence). For the CDR3, the DNA is TGCAGTGCTTCACAGGGGACGAACACCGGGGAGCTGTTTTTT. Its protein product is CSASQGTNTGELFF.

This clonotype was found a few times. This chain joins TRBV29-1 and TRBJ1-4; D is unresolved. The CDR3 has 12 amino acids. The germline CDR1 and CDR2 sequences are SQVTM and ANQGSEA. Trimming stripped 1 base from V and 5 bases from J, with 5 bases between. The CDR3 protein is CSVEGGNEKLFF. The CDR3 bases are TGCAGCGTTGAAGGGGGAAATGAAAAACTGTTTTTT.

The V call is TRBV7-2, the J call TRBJ2-2, with 9 positions matching TRBD1. Germline V lookup: CDR1 SGHTA, CDR2 FQGNSA. This CDR3 is built from 15 residues. V was pared by 8 bases and J by 3 bases, with 7 bases of the junction left unmatched. The CDR3 nucleotides read TGTGCCAGCCAACTATGGGACAGGGACACCGGGGAGCTGTTTTTT. It codes for CASQLWDRDTGELFF.

This clonotype was found a few times. The chain links TRBV5-5 to TRBJ1-3, with D uncertain. The V gene's germline CDR1 is SGHKS and CDR2 YYEKEE (reference sequence). CDR3 length: 11 residues. V lost 0 bases to trimming and J lost 8 bases, with 3 bases between them. The CDR3 nucleotides read TGTGCCAGCAGCTTGGACTACACCATATATTTT. The encoded protein is CASSLDYTIYF.

This chain uses TRBV11-2 with TRBJ2-1; unclear D gene. The CDR3 has 16 residues. Germline values: CDR1 SGHAT, CDR2 FQNNGV. Between the trimmed V and J ends, which lost 5 bases and 3 bases, there was a span of 17 bases. The CDR3 reads CASSIRLSLGYNEQFF. CDR3 in DNA: TGTGCCAGCAGCATCCGACTGTCCCTTGGCTACAATGAGCAGTTCTTC.

The V gene is TRBV27, the J gene TRBJ2-7; 9 bases fit TRBD2. V lost 3 bases and J lost 3; bases outside the gene matches: 6. Germline V lookup: CDR1 MNHEY, CDR2 SMNVEV (reference sequence). The CDR3 covers 15 residues. This CDR3 is CASSLGSGRNYEQYF. CDR3 DNA sequence: TGTGCCAGCAGTTTGGGTAGCGGGAGAAACTACGAGCAGTACTTC.